Presented here are 2 T cell receptor beta chains from one specimen sequenced in a study of regulatory T cells in long-lasting Graves disease (dated by TCRdb to the early 2020s). Receptor amplification or capture employed multiplex PCR. The listed sequencing device is Illumina HiSeq 4000. To build TCR beta libraries, CDR3 regions were amplified by Arm-PCR using iRepertoire HTBI primers. TCRdb passed the public sequencing reads through fastp at Q25 and MiXCR, retaining productive beta sequences. All rows with the same CDR3 protein become a single entry with the most common DNA and genes. This sample gives 500,000 to 700,000 distinct CDR3 sequences in total; about 16% of them show up just once. 15% to 20% of the sample rests with the top ten. The time point label for this specimen denotes: newly diagnosed GD, antithyroid drugs for less than 3 months. For both TCR sequencing and RNA sequencing, RNA was extracted from PBMCs in TRIzol.

This sample was also put to use in a study of T cells in Graves' hyperthyroidism and ophthalmopathy.

The source was peripheral blood mononuclear cells (PBMCs), collected at new diagnosis, from a patient treated with antithyroid drugs. These receptors came from a woman aged 30 to 39 with Graves disease. Donor details come from another sample of the same person, matched by shared clones.

This chain joins TRBV19 and TRBJ1-1, with D possibly TRBD1 on 6 matching bases. The CDR3 is made up of 12 amino acids. Trimming removed 5 bases from V and 4 bases from J, with 8 bases in between. Germline lookup yields CDR1 LNHDA and CDR2 SQIVND (reference sequence). The CDR3 DNA sequence: TGTGCCAGTAGTTGGGGGCTCACTGAAGCTTTCTTT. Translated, it gives CASSWGLTEAFF.

A remark on this clonotype: A read error is possible here, since a much larger clone lies one base away. This chain links TRBV10-3 with TRBJ1-5; no clear D gene. Trimming took off 4 bases at V and 0 bases at J, with 7 bases between the two ends. Germline loops: CDR1 ENHRY, CDR2 SYGVKD. This CDR3 is 14 amino acids long. The CDR3 loop is CAISATVSNQPQHF. The CDR3 DNA reads as TGTGCCATCAGTGCGACGGTTAGCAATCAGCCCCAGCATTTT.